This T cell receptor beta chain was found in a study of blood T cell repertoires in COVID-19. As for the study in general: The United States, Italy and Spain provided the acute and convalescent COVID-19 samples. The cDNA or gDNA used as material had been derived from T cells, B-cell-depleted T cells, or PBMCs.

Per the study methods: Amplified reference gene primers provided the basis for estimating nucleated cell counts. Some clones are missing from TCRdb's copy, which holds only in-frame ones; the method was immunoSEQ multiplex PCR. V and J calls and clone size are those listed in that table; D and trimming were worked out from the DNA. The data contain approximately 140,000 clones, around 90% of them singletons. Source material: peripheral blood. The source of this sequence is a woman aged 60-75 years with active or convalescent COVID-19.

CDR3 region: CASSFYTGNTEAFF. CDR3 in DNA: TGCGCCAGCAGCTTCTACACAGGGAACACTGAAGCTTTCTTT. The V call is TRBV5-1, the J call TRBJ1-1, with D perhaps matching TRBD1 (5 bases). The CDR3 consists of 14 residues. V lost 2 bases and J lost 1, with 9 bases in between. CDR1 is SGHRS, CDR2 YFSETQ, per germline.